This TCR beta chain derives from a study of T cell repertoires in cytomegalovirus infection. Study-wide context: HLA-B-restricted CMV epitopes that are well studied were used alongside recently identified HLA-C-restricted ones.

TCRdb ran MiXCR on the reads and lists one entry per CDR3 protein. The table lists 570,000 or so distinct CDR3 sequences, over 35% of them singletons. The CDR3 totals 20 residues. The V segment lost 4 bases and the J segment 0 bases; nucleotides outside the gene matches: 18. Germline-derived CDR1 and CDR2 are SGHVS and FQNEAQ. This clonotype was recorded only once. What it binds is not known. A read error is likely, as this CDR3 ends without the conserved phenylalanine or tryptophan. General study points: Predominance within the ex vivo response was attributable to HLA-C-restricted CMV-specific TCR beta clonotypes.

The sample in question was cultured PBMCs, obtained from culture after CMV antigen stimulation. The source of this sequence is a human donor in good health (CMV status not recorded). Some clones in this sample may be carry-over from other donors' samples. This chain uses TRBV7-8 with TRBJ2-3; 8 bases agree with TRBD2. CDR3 loop: CASSSAPGGERGSSTDTQYV. The CDR3, as DNA: TGTGCCAGCAGCTCTGCGCCCGGGGGGGAGCGGGGTTCTAGCACAGATACGCAGTATGTT.